These 29 T cell receptor beta chains were all obtained from the same sample, sequenced in a study of blood T cell repertoires in COVID-19 (dated by TCRdb to 2020 to 2021). The library was built by means of the immunoSEQ multiplex PCR assay. In TCRdb, the immuneACCESS table is reduced to in-frame sequences with V and J assigned. These tables do not hold every clone; where another copy was compared, an unresolved V gene accounts for under half, and the others remain unexplained. The sample table shows 150,000 to 200,000 clones, and 88% are seen once. Of the sample, 2.1% is held by the ten largest clones. Sequencing was carried out using peripheral blood. The receptors come from a man between 65 and 85 years old with active or convalescent COVID-19.

The chain joins TRBV10-3 to TRBJ1-6; D perhaps matches TRBD1 (5 bases). The CDR3 is 14 amino acids. Per the germline V gene, CDR1 is ENHRY and CDR2 is SYGVKD. V was trimmed by 7 bases and J by 7 bases, leaving 14 bases between them. CDR3 DNA sequence: TGTGCCATCAAATTGGACACCGCGAATTCACCCCTCCACTTT. Encoded protein: CAIKLDTANSPLHF.

The chain combines TRBV7-9 with TRBJ2-3; 7 bases line up with TRBD2. The CDR3 consists of 14 residues. Losses at the gene ends were 2 bases for V and 9 bases for J; bases not matched to a gene: 8. Germline assignment: CDR1 SEHNR and CDR2 FQNEAQ (reference sequence). The CDR3 DNA reads TGTGCCAGCAGCTTACTGGGGCTAGCGGACACGCAGTATTTT. It specifies CASSLLGLADTQYF. The complete variable domain, with remaining parts taken from reference TRBV7-9 and TRBJ2-3, reads DTGVSQNPRHKITKRGQNVTFRCDPISEHNRLYWYRQTLGQGPEFLTYFQNEAQLEKSRLLSDRFSAERPKGSFSTLEIQRTEQGDSAMYLCASSLLGLADTQYFGPGTRLTVL.

V is TRBV7-6 and J is TRBJ1-6, with TRBD1 matching over 11 bases. The CDR3 runs 17 residues. V dropped 5 bases and J dropped 6; count of bases not matched to a gene: 9. The V gene's germline CDR1 is SGHVS and CDR2 FNYEAQ. CDR3 sequence: CASSGAGTGGSNSPLHF. In DNA form, the CDR3 reads TGTGCCAGCAGCGGAGCCGGGACAGGGGGTTCTAATTCACCCCTCCACTTT.

This chain uses TRBV5-1 with TRBJ2-1; D is uncertain. The germline gives CDR1 SGHRS, CDR2 YFSETQ. The CDR3 totals 14 residues. V lost 6 bases and J 3 bases, leaving 13 bases between the germline ends. This CDR3 reads CASTPASNYNEQFF. CDR3 sequence (DNA): TGCGCCAGCACCCCCGCGAGCAACTACAATGAGCAGTTCTTC.

The chain is built from TRBV5-5 and TRBJ2-7; 7 nucleotides match TRBD2. The CDR3 contains 15 residues. V trimming: 4 bases; J trimming: 1 base; junction bases outside the gene matches: 8. Germline values: CDR1 SGHKS, CDR2 YYEKEE (reference sequence). CDR3 region: CASSVSGTISYEQYF. The CDR3 nucleotides read TGTGCCAGCAGCGTTTCCGGGACTATTTCCTACGAGCAGTACTTC. Supplemented by reference TRBV5-5 and TRBJ2-7, the full variable domain reads DAGVTQSPTHLIKTRGQQVTLRCSPISGHKSVSWYQQVLGQGPQFIFQYYEKEERGRGNFPDRFSARQFPNYSSELNVNALLLGDSALYLCASSVSGTISYEQYFGPGTRLTVT.

The rearrangement links TRBV6-6 to TRBJ1-4, with a tentative D call TRBD1 (5 bases). This CDR3 comprises 13 residues. The germline V and J ends were trimmed by 7 bases and 8 bases, with 14 bases remaining between them. Per germline, CDR1 MNHNY and CDR2 SVGAGI (reference sequence). This CDR3 is CASTPGGNEKLFF. The CDR3 nucleotides read TGTGCCAGCACCCCCGGGGGTAACGAAAAACTGTTTTTT.

This clone has more than one count but fewer than ten. Other DNA sequences in the same sample also yield this CDR3. This chain uses TRBV3-1 (or the pseudogene TRBV3-2) with TRBJ2-5, with a tentative D call TRBD1 (6 bases). The CDR3 runs 13 residues. Per the germline V gene, CDR1 is LGHDT and CDR2 is YNNKEL (reference sequence). The V gene lost 1 base and the J gene lost 5 bases, with 8 bases spanning the gap. The CDR3 coding sequence is TGTGCCAGCAGCCAAGGAAGGGGGGAGACCCAGTACTTC. Residues: CASSQGRGETQYF.

Only one count was recorded for this clone. The chain joins TRBV11-3 to TRBJ2-7; 8 bases match TRBD1. This CDR3 comprises 13 residues. V lost 3 bases and J lost 7; bases outside the gene matches: 5. The V gene's germline CDR1 is SGHNT and CDR2 YENEEA. The CDR3 DNA reads as TGTGCCAGCAGCTTCGGACAGGGCGGAGAGCAGTACTTC. Translated, it gives CASSFGQGGEQYF.

The chain uses TRBV10-1 and TRBJ2-1; a weak D match, TRBD2 (5 bases). This CDR3 has 14 residues. The germline V gene encodes CDR1 WNHNN and CDR2 SYGVQD (reference sequence). Trimming removed 5 bases at V and 8 bases at J, with 16 bases between. Here the CDR3 DNA reads TGCGCCAGCAGTAGAACTAGACTATCGGATGAGCAGTTCTTC. Translation gives CASSRTRLSDEQFF.

V and J are TRBV6-1 and TRBJ2-3; D might be TRBD2 (5 bases). Germline CDR1 MNHNS, CDR2 SASEGT. The CDR3 has 13 residues. Trimming cost V 2 bases and J 3 bases, with 6 bases left between them. In nucleotides, the CDR3 is TGTGCCAGCAGTGAACGGGGTACAGATACGCAGTATTTT. It is translated as CASSERGTDTQYF.

V usage is TRBV11-2 and J usage is TRBJ2-4, with TRBD1 matching over 7 bases. CDR1 is SGHAT, CDR2 FQNNGV, per germline. This CDR3 is 17 amino acids long. V was clipped by 5 bases and J by 0 bases; unmatched bases: 10. CDR3 sequence: CASSPIRDRRAKNIQYF. CDR3 bases: TGTGCCAGCAGCCCAATCCGGGACAGAAGAGCCAAAAACATTCAGTACTTC.

CDR3 in amino acids: CASSLNRGTGELFF. In DNA form, the CDR3 reads TGTGCCAGCAGCCTAAACAGGGGAACCGGGGAGCTGTTTTTT. The chain couples TRBV14 to TRBJ2-2; TRBD1 matches 7 bases. This CDR3 is built from 14 residues. V was clipped by 4 bases and J by 5 bases; unmatched bases: 4. Germline V gene sequence: CDR1 SGHDN, CDR2 FVKESK.

With regard to this clone: Distinct nucleotide sequences in the sample also encode this CDR3. CDR3 loop: CASSPPRTGELFF. CDR3 nucleotide sequence: TGTGCCAGCTCACCACCGCGCACCGGGGAGCTGTTTTTT. V is TRBV18 and J is TRBJ2-2, with D unresolved. From germline, CDR1 is KGHSH and CDR2 LQKENI. V was pared by 0 bases and J by 4 bases, with 3 bases between. The CDR3 has 13 amino acids.

CDR3 residues: CASSPFAGGGNYNEQFF. As DNA, the CDR3 is TGTGCCAGCAGCCCGTTCGCAGGGGGCGGCAACTACAATGAGCAGTTCTTC. The rearrangement joins TRBV7-9 to TRBJ2-1; 8 bases are a match to TRBD1. J was trimmed by 3 bases and V by 5 bases; bases with no gene match: 12. The CDR3 consists of 17 residues. Germline loops: CDR1 SEHNR, CDR2 FQNEAQ (reference sequence).

The V gene is TRBV25-1, the J gene TRBJ2-6, with D perhaps matching TRBD2 (6 bases). From germline, CDR1 is MGHDK and CDR2 SYGVNS. This CDR3 comprises 15 residues. The V end lost 4 bases, the J end lost 0 bases, and 7 bases lay between the germline ends. The CDR3 region is CASSGGVSGANVLTF. CDR3 coding DNA: TGTGCCAGCAGTGGGGGGGTCTCTGGGGCCAACGTCCTGACTTTC. Together with reference TRBV25-1 and TRBJ2-6, the CDR3 gives the full variable domain: EADIYQTPRYLVIGTGKKITLECSQTMGHDKMYWYQQDPGMELHLIHYSYGVNSTEKGDLSSESTVSRIRTEHFPLTLESARPSHTSQYLCASSGGVSGANVLTFGAGSRLTVL.

The chain recombines TRBV6-5 with TRBJ1-4, with D perhaps matching TRBD1 (6 bases). CDR1 and CDR2 from the germline V gene are MNHEY and SVGAGI. Trimming stripped 2 bases from V and 7 bases from J, with 14 bases between. This CDR3 is 15 amino acids long. CDR3 in amino acids: CASSYNPRGSEKLFF. CDR3 bases: TGTGCCAGCAGTTACAACCCCAGGGGAAGTGAAAAACTGTTTTTT.

V gene TRBV5-1 combines with J gene TRBJ2-7; D is perhaps TRBD2 (6 bases). CDR3 size: 15 residues. CDR1 and CDR2 from the germline V gene are SGHRS and YFSETQ. V lost 2 bases and J 2 bases, leaving 14 bases between the germline ends. The chain's CDR3 is CASSLGGGNTYEQYF. The CDR3 DNA reads as TGCGCCAGCAGCTTAGGAGGCGGGAACACCTACGAGCAGTACTTC.

This clone was observed a single time. V and J are TRBV29-1 and TRBJ2-7; 15 bases are a match to TRBD2. The CDR3 has 15 residues. Looked up from germline, CDR1 is SQVTM and CDR2 is ANQGSEA. The ends lost 5 bases at V and 6 bases at J; junction bases unmatched: 8. CDR3: CSVLRGLAGGVEQYF. DNA for the CDR3: TGCAGCGTTCTAAGGGGACTAGCGGGGGGAGTCGAGCAGTACTTC.

The chain couples TRBV28 to TRBJ1-1; D possibly corresponds to TRBD1 (6 bases). The CDR3 contains 15 residues. V dropped 6 bases and J dropped 0 bases, with 14 bases sitting between them. The germline CDR1 and CDR2 sequences are MDHEN and SYDVKM. In DNA form, the CDR3 reads TGTGCCAGCAGCCTAAGACAGGTCTTGAACACTGAAGCTTTCTTT. It yields the protein CASSLRQVLNTEAFF.

V usage is TRBV15 and J usage is TRBJ2-7; D is perhaps TRBD1 (5 bases). V shed 0 bases and J shed 2 bases, with 11 bases lying between them. The CDR3 sequence is 15 residues long. CDR1 and CDR2 (germline): LNHNV, YYDKDF (reference sequence). CDR3 sequence: CATSRDRTRTYEQYF. DNA for the CDR3: TGTGCCACCAGCAGAGATCGGACACGCACCTACGAGCAGTACTTC. Supplemented by reference TRBV15 and TRBJ2-7, the full variable domain reads DAMVIQNPRYQVTQFGKPVTLSCSQTLNHNVMYWYQQKSSQAPKLLFHYYDKDFNNEADTPDNFQSRRPNTSFCFLDIRSPGLGDTAMYLCATSRDRTRTYEQYFGPGTRLTVT.

The genes are TRBV24-1 and TRBJ1-2; D is perhaps TRBD1 (5 bases). The V end was cut by 3 bases, the J end by 2 bases, with 12 bases between. CDR1 is KGHDR and CDR2 is SFDVKD in the germline V gene. This CDR3 has 15 residues. This CDR3 is CATSDPKRGNYGYTF. In nucleotides, the CDR3 is TGTGCCACCAGTGATCCCAAACGGGGGAACTATGGCTACACCTTC.

The chain joins TRBV7-2 to TRBJ1-5, with 7 nucleotides matching TRBD1. Germline values: CDR1 SGHTA, CDR2 FQGNSA. This CDR3 is 14 amino acids long. The V segment lost 4 bases and the J segment 2 bases; nucleotides outside the gene matches: 2. The DNA for the CDR3 is TGTGCCAGCAGCTACACAGGGGGCAATCAGCCCCAGCATTTT. Translated: CASSYTGGNQPQHF.

The chain carries TRBV19 and TRBJ1-5, with 11 bases fitting TRBD1. The CDR3 is made up of 16 amino acids. The germline V gene has CDR1 LNHDA and CDR2 SQIVND (reference sequence). V was clipped by 8 bases and J by 8 bases; unmatched bases: 14. CDR3 nucleotides: TGTGCCAGTCTCTCCCCCGGGACAGGGGGGCTAGAGCCCCAGCATTTT. Encoded protein: CASLSPGTGGLEPQHF.

The chain uses TRBV11-3 and TRBJ2-5, with TRBD1 matching over 7 bases. Germline lookup yields CDR1 SGHNT and CDR2 YENEEA. Germline trimming cut 5 bases from V and 3 bases from J; bases unmatched to any gene: 9. This CDR3 spans 15 amino acids. In DNA, the CDR3 is TGTGCCAGCAGCCCTCACAGGGGCGCTGAAGAGACCCAGTACTTC. Translation: CASSPHRGAEETQYF.

The chain has TRBV5-6 and TRBJ1-5; TRBD1 agrees at 8 bases. Germline trimming cut 4 bases from V and 6 bases from J; bases unmatched to any gene: 6. The germline V gene has CDR1 SGHDT and CDR2 YYEEEE. The CDR3 consists of 14 residues. The CDR3 DNA is TGTGCCAGCAGCACCAGGGGGCCGGGTCAGCCCCAGCATTTT. Translation: CASSTRGPGQPQHF.

The V call is TRBV2, the J call TRBJ2-3; 12 bases agree with TRBD2. V trimming: 10 bases; J trimming: 5 bases; junction bases outside the gene matches: 4. CDR1 is SNHLY and CDR2 is FYNNEI in the germline V gene. The CDR3 is 13 amino acids. CDR3 in amino acids: CATRLAGEDTQYF. The CDR3 bases are TGTGCCACCCGACTAGCGGGAGAAGATACGCAGTATTTT.

V is TRBV27 and J is TRBJ1-2; D is ambiguous. CDR1 and CDR2 from the germline V gene are MNHEY and SMNVEV (reference sequence). The CDR3 has 15 amino acids. Trimming pared 2 bases from V and 5 bases from J, leaving 15 bases between. The CDR3 region has the DNA TGTGCCAGCAGTTTACGCCCTAGTGCTAGATATGGCTACACCTTC. This sequence encodes CASSLRPSARYGYTF.

J is TRBJ2-7 and V is TRBV28; D ambiguous. The ends were cut back, 7 bases at V and 0 bases at J, with 13 bases in the middle. Germline loops: CDR1 MDHEN, CDR2 SYDVKM. There are 14 residues in the CDR3. The CDR3 DNA reads TGTGCCAGCACCCAAGGAGCAAGCTCCTACGAGCAGTACTTC. It translates to CASTQGASSYEQYF.

The V gene is TRBV21-1, the J gene TRBJ2-7; TRBD1, the table's D call, lacks a check against the DNA. TRBV21-1 is a pseudogene locus. The CDR3 is 15 residues long. The CDR3 DNA reads TGTGCCAGCAGCAAAAGGGACAGGTTTACCCACGAGCAGTACTTC. This gives the protein CASSKRDRFTHEQYF.